This TCR beta chain emerged from a study of shared clonotypes between healthy human individuals. Study-level background: Per donor, three plates held CD4 naive cells, three held CD4 memory, two held CD8 naive and one held CD8 memory. Study-wide results and caveats: It was anticipated that sequencing depth would influence how many clonotypes donors shared. The low donor count limited represented genetic and exposure-history diversity. Relative to memory subsets, naive subsets generally showed larger estimated richness.

In this sample, this clone turned up a few times. The antigen is unknown. Only CD45RO-negative cells positively selected for CCR7 counted as naive CD8 cells, so terminally differentiated effector memory CD45RA+ cells were excluded. CDR3 length: 13 amino acids. Germline V lookup: CDR1 MGHRA, CDR2 YSYEKL. Trimming took off 1 base at V and 7 bases at J, with 10 bases between the two ends. Profiled with immunoSEQ multiplex PCR; TCRdb holds only in-frame clones, not every one. The data contain roughly 2.1 million clones, around 93% of them singletons. Material for sequencing was naive CD8+ T cells from PBMCs. This rearrangement joins TRBV4-1 to TRBJ1-2; D possibly corresponds to TRBD1 (5 bases). This TCR was sampled from a man in his late teens or twenties in good health. Some clones in this sample may be carry-over from other donors' samples. DNA for the CDR3: TGCGCCAGCAGCCAAGGGGGACCTCCTGGCTACACCTTC. It encodes CASSQGGPPGYTF.